A single sample gave rise to the 18 T cell receptor beta chains below, sequenced in a study of blood T cell repertoires in COVID-19. Profiled with immunoSEQ multiplex PCR; TCRdb holds only in-frame clones, not every one. The sample carries roughly 250,000 clones, around four fifths recorded once. Sequencing input: peripheral blood. All receptors come from a woman aged 60-75 years with active or convalescent COVID-19.

This chain links TRBV3-1 (or the pseudogene TRBV3-2) with TRBJ1-1; D uncertain. The germline V gene has CDR1 LGHDT and CDR2 YNNKEL (reference sequence). The germline V and J ends were trimmed by 4 bases and 1 base, with 7 bases remaining between them. CDR3 length: 13 residues. The chain's CDR3 is CASSLSGNTEAFF. The CDR3 region has the DNA TGTGCCAGCAGCCTCTCAGGGAACACTGAAGCTTTCTTT.

The V call is TRBV11-3, the J call TRBJ2-1, with D perhaps matching TRBD2 (6 bases). The germline gives CDR1 SGHNT, CDR2 YENEEA. Between the trimmed V and J ends, which lost 5 bases and 3 bases, there was a span of 17 bases. The CDR3 sequence is 16 residues long. The CDR3 sequence: CASSAETGTLYNEQFF. CDR3 sequence (DNA): TGTGCCAGCAGCGCAGAAACCGGGACTCTCTACAATGAGCAGTTCTTC.

Notes on this clone: Just one base apart from a much larger clone, this may be a read error. Within the sample, other DNA sequences also encode this same CDR3. The chain couples TRBV5-4 to TRBJ2-5; 9 positions agree with TRBD2. This CDR3 has 14 residues. Germline V gene lookup returns CDR1 SGHNT and CDR2 YYREEE (reference sequence). V shed 5 bases and J 1 base; nucleotides not matched to a gene: 3. CDR3 DNA sequence: TGTGCCAGCAGTTTAGCGGGGGTCCAAGAGACCCAGTACTTC. Its protein is CASSLAGVQETQYF.

The J gene is TRBJ2-1, the V gene TRBV28, with D possibly matching TRBD1 (6 bases). V was clipped by 7 bases and J by 1 base, with 17 bases between them. Germline V gene lookup returns CDR1 MDHEN and CDR2 SYDVKM. This CDR3 is built from 16 residues. CDR3 nucleotides: TGTGCCAGCACCCTACAGGGACGGGCGTCCTACAATGAGCAGTTCTTC. Translating gives CASTLQGRASYNEQFF.

In regard to this clone: A read error may account for a junction end that differs from germline. V usage is TRBV5-6 and J usage is TRBJ1-4, with TRBD1 matching over 8 bases. The germline V gene has CDR1 SGHDT and CDR2 YYEEEE. CDR3 length: 16 amino acids. The CDR3 DNA is TGTACCAGCAGCTTCTCAACGGACAGGGTTCTTGAAAAACTGTTTTTT. Residues: CTSSFSTDRVLEKLFF.

The chain couples TRBV10-3 to TRBJ2-7; 11 bases map to TRBD2. The CDR3 loop spans 14 amino acids. CDR1 ENHRY and CDR2 SYGVKD come from the germline V gene. Unmatched junction bases numbered 7, after V lost 7 bases and J lost 5 bases. Here the CDR3 reads CAITPGLAGDEQYF. Here the CDR3 DNA reads TGTGCCATCACTCCTGGACTAGCGGGCGACGAGCAGTACTTC.

This clone was observed a few times. V is TRBV11-1 and J is TRBJ2-1; weak D call: TRBD1 (5 bases). The germline CDR1 and CDR2 sequences are SGHAT and FQDESV (reference sequence). The CDR3 spans 16 residues. V shed 0 bases and J shed 0 bases, with 9 bases lying between them. The CDR3 loop reads CASSLAGASSYNEQFF. The CDR3 nucleotides are TGTGCCAGCAGCTTAGCAGGGGCTAGCTCCTACAATGAGCAGTTCTTC.

The gene calls are TRBV5-1 and TRBJ1-1, with a tentative D call TRBD1 (5 bases). The V gene lost 4 bases and the J gene lost 5 bases, with 9 bases spanning the gap. This CDR3 contains 12 residues. In germline, CDR1 is SGHRS, CDR2 YFSETQ. The CDR3 bases are TGCGCCAGCAGCGGGAGGGGAACTGAAGCTTTCTTT. Its translation is CASSGRGTEAFF.

CDR3 in amino acids: CASSPRLYRHQRGTDTQYF. The CDR3 DNA reads TGTGCCAGCAGCCCCCGCCTCTATAGACACCAGAGGGGCACAGATACGCAGTATTTT. The J gene is TRBJ2-3, the V gene TRBV13; D perhaps matches TRBD2 (5 bases). Germline V gives CDR1 PRHDT, CDR2 FYEKMQ (reference sequence). The V end was cut by 5 bases, the J end by 1 base, with 25 bases between. The CDR3 runs to 19 residues.

The chain joins TRBV30 to TRBJ2-7; 12 nucleotides match TRBD2. The germline V gene has CDR1 GTSNPN and CDR2 SVGIG (reference sequence). V was pared by 4 bases and J by 6 bases, with 16 bases of the junction left unmatched. This CDR3 comprises 17 residues. The CDR3: CAWTPGLAGGPRVEQYF. The DNA for the CDR3 is TGTGCCTGGACTCCAGGGCTAGCGGGAGGGCCGCGGGTCGAGCAGTACTTC. The full variable domain, with the rest looked up from reference TRBV30 and TRBJ2-7, is SQTIHQWPATLVQPVGSPLSLECTVEGTSNPNLYWYRQAAGRGLQLLFYSVGIGQISSEVPQNLSASRPQDRQFILSSKKLLLSDSGFYLCAWTPGLAGGPRVEQYFGPGTRLTVT.

The rearrangement links TRBV10-3 to TRBJ2-3; 9 nucleotides line up with TRBD1. This CDR3 has 15 residues. The J segment lost 4 bases and the V segment lost 6 bases, leaving 8 bases of the junction unmatched. Germline-derived CDR1 and CDR2 are ENHRY and SYGVKD. Here the CDR3 reads CAIRRTGGGPDTQYF. CDR3 DNA sequence: TGTGCCATCAGGAGAACAGGGGGCGGTCCAGATACGCAGTATTTT.

This chain links TRBV7-9 with TRBJ2-1, with D possibly matching TRBD2 (7 bases). Trimming took 4 bases from V and 7 from J, leaving 20 bases between them. This CDR3 spans 16 amino acids. Germline-derived CDR1 and CDR2 are SEHNR and FQNEAQ (reference sequence). The CDR3 DNA sequence: TGTGCCAGCAGCTCCGTCCTAGGGGGGGCGGGAAATGAGCAGTTCTTC. Its translation: CASSSVLGGAGNEQFF. The entire variable domain, with the rest obtained from reference TRBV7-9 and TRBJ2-1, is as follows: DTGVSQNPRHKITKRGQNVTFRCDPISEHNRLYWYRQTLGQGPEFLTYFQNEAQLEKSRLLSDRFSAERPKGSFSTLEIQRTEQGDSAMYLCASSSVLGGAGNEQFFGPGTRLTVL.

In this sample, this clone turned up once. The chain couples TRBV29-1 to TRBJ2-1; D might be TRBD2 (6 bases). The ends were cut back, 5 bases at V and 2 bases at J, with 13 bases in the middle. The CDR3 has 14 residues. In germline, CDR1 is SQVTM, CDR2 ANQGSEA. The CDR3 spells CSVRSGAPYNEQFF. CDR3 DNA: TGCAGCGTTCGTTCGGGAGCCCCCTACAATGAGCAGTTCTTC.

The rearrangement joins TRBV2 to TRBJ2-2; 11 bases are shared with TRBD2. Germline V lookup: CDR1 SNHLY, CDR2 FYNNEI. This CDR3 has 16 residues. V gave up 5 bases and J gave up 2 bases; unmatched junction bases: 4. The CDR3 loop reads CASSTSGGSNTGELFF. The CDR3 DNA reads as TGTGCCAGCAGTACTAGCGGGGGCAGTAACACCGGGGAGCTGTTTTTT. Based on the CDR3 plus reference TRBV2 and TRBJ2-2, the full variable domain is EPEVTQTPSHQVTQMGQEVILRCVPISNHLYFYWYRQILGQKVEFLVSFYNNEISEKSEIFDDQFSVERPDGSNFTLKIRSTKLEDSAMYFCASSTSGGSNTGELFFGEGSRLTVL.

This chain joins TRBV19 and TRBJ1-2; TRBD1 agrees at 12 bases. The CDR3 length is 17 residues. Germline CDR1 is LNHDA and CDR2 is SQIVND (reference sequence). With V trimmed by 5 bases and J by 2 bases, 9 bases remained unmatched. In DNA form, the CDR3 reads TGTGCCAGTAGTCCATCCCGGGACAGGGGGCGAAACTATGGCTACACCTTC. Its translation is CASSPSRDRGRNYGYTF.

This clone was counted only a few times. The rearrangement joins TRBV7-6 to TRBJ1-4; D possibly corresponds to TRBD1 (5 bases). V was cut by 8 bases and J by 0 bases, with 13 bases left in between. The CDR3 extends over 15 amino acids. Germline CDR1 reads SGHVS; CDR2 reads FNYEAQ. The CDR3 sequence: CASGVPGATNEKLFF. The CDR3 coding sequence is TGTGCCAGCGGCGTCCCGGGGGCAACTAATGAAAAACTGTTTTTT.

About this clone: One end of the junction fails to match germline, which may point to a read error. V and J are TRBV7-7 and TRBJ2-1, with TRBD1 matching 7 bases. The germline CDR1 and CDR2 sequences are SSHAT and FNYEAQ (reference sequence). This CDR3 comprises 16 residues. This CDR3 is CASSFATGDPYNEQFF. CDR3 nucleotide sequence: TGTGCTAGCAGCTTCGCTACAGGGGACCCCTACAATGAGCAGTTCTTC.

The chain uses TRBV6-5 and TRBJ1-5, with TRBD1 matching 9 bases. Trimming removed 10 bases from V and 6 bases from J; junction bases left unmatched: 10. The length of the CDR3 is 14 residues. Germline assignment: CDR1 MNHEY and CDR2 SVGAGI. CDR3 region: CAITPGQGGQPQHF. CDR3 sequence (DNA): TGTGCCATTACGCCGGGACAGGGTGGTCAGCCCCAGCATTTT.